The rows below give T cell receptor beta chains drawn from one sample of a study of relationships among human T cell subsets. TCRdb reprocessed the multiplex PCR reads with MiXCR, giving one entry per CDR3 protein. Altogether over 13,000 distinct CDR3 sequences are present, around three fifths being singletons, with the ten largest covering 30% to 35%. Sample: total T cells sorted from blood. The receptors originated from a man in his forties in good health. Each CDR3 is given with its conserved first and last residue. A D gene is named only where the DNA matches it firmly. Only part of the rows carry a size: once, few, many, or a class if the clone is expanded.

abundance | j_gene | d_gene | v_gene | CDR3aa | CDR3nt
few | TRBJ2-3 | - | TRBV7-2 | CASSSGGADTQYF | TGTGCCAGCAGCTCGGGGGGCGCAGATACGCAGTATTTT
- | TRBJ2-5 | TRBD1 | TRBV6-5 | CASSVRQGIETQYF | TGTGCCAGCAGTGTACGACAGGGGATAGAGACCCAGTACTTC
- | TRBJ2-5 | - | TRBV11-2 | CASSPTVQETQYF | TGTGCCAGCAGCCCGACAGTGCAAGAGACCCAGTACTTC
- | TRBJ1-1 | - | TRBV27 | CARPPPNTEAFF | TGTGCCAGACCTCCCCCGAACACTGAAGCTTTCTTT
few | TRBJ1-1 | TRBD1 | TRBV14 | CATDRDGTEAFF | TGTGCCACCGACAGGGATGGCACTGAAGCTTTCTTT
- | TRBJ2-3 | - | TRBV20-1 | CSARAYTDTQYF | TGCAGTGCTAGAGCTTACACAGATACGCAGTATTTT
few | TRBJ2-7 | - | TRBV11-2 | CASSKLRGKGNEQYF | TGTGCCAGCAGCAAACTCAGGGGAAAGGGCAACGAGCAGTACTTC
- | TRBJ2-1 | TRBD2 | TRBV10-3 | CAIRETSGNNEQFF | TGTGCCATCAGGGAGACTAGCGGAAACAATGAGCAGTTCTTC
few | TRBJ2-3 | TRBD2 | TRBV20-1 | CSARTSGDTQYF | TGCAGTGCTAGGACTAGCGGCGATACGCAGTATTTT
- | TRBJ2-7 | TRBD1 | TRBV6-6 | CASTMDRDYEQYF | TGTGCCAGCACTATGGACAGGGATTACGAGCAGTACTTC
few | TRBJ2-1 | TRBD1 | TRBV7-9 | CASSLLGQGTNEQFF | TGTGCCAGCAGCTTACTGGGACAGGGGACGAATGAGCAGTTCTTC
- | TRBJ1-5 | - | TRBV29-1 | CSVKQGLEQPQHF | TGCAGCGTTAAACAGGGACTTGAGCAGCCCCAGCATTTT
- | TRBJ2-7 | - | TRBV20-1 | CSASQGPEREQYF | TGCAGTGCTAGTCAGGGGCCGGAACGTGAGCAGTACTTC
few | TRBJ2-3 | - | TRBV11-3 | CASSNALGTDTQYF | TGTGCCAGCAGCAATGCCCTCGGGACAGATACGCAGTATTTT
- | TRBJ2-2 | - | TRBV28 | CASSYVGLGELFF | TGTGCCAGCAGTTATGTAGGACTCGGGGAGCTGTTTTTT
few | TRBJ2-1 | TRBD2 | TRBV28 | CASSTRLAGVNEQFF | TGTGCCAGCAGTACCCGACTAGCGGGAGTCAATGAGCAGTTCTTC
once | TRBJ2-7 | - | TRBV7-9 | CASSPSPYEQYF | TGTGCCAGCAGCCCAAGCCCCTACGAGCAGTACTTC
- | TRBJ2-3 | - | TRBV12-3/TRBV12-4 | CASSFADRLDTQYF | TGTGCCAGCAGTTTTGCCGACAGACTAGATACGCAGTATTTT
few | TRBJ1-2 | - | TRBV27 | CASSTTGWGYGYTF | TGTGCCAGCAGCACAACAGGGTGGGGCTATGGCTACACCTTC
- | TRBJ2-1 | TRBD1 | TRBV6-1 | CASIRDRVYNEQFF | TGTGCCAGCATCCGGGACAGGGTCTACAATGAGCAGTTCTTC
once | TRBJ2-1 | TRBD2 | TRBV19 | CASSIPASGFPRSSYNEQFF | TGTGCCAGTAGTATCCCAGCTAGCGGCTTTCCTAGGAGCTCCTACAATGAGCAGTTCTTC
- | TRBJ2-3 | TRBD1 | TRBV29-1 | CSADRGRHDTQYF | TGCAGCGCTGACAGGGGTCGTCACGATACGCAGTATTTT
few | TRBJ2-1 | - | TRBV2 | CASSGGTSGEQFF | TGTGCCAGCAGTGGAGGGACTTCCGGTGAGCAGTTCTTC
- | TRBJ1-2 | - | TRBV20-1 | CSAIDSSVKGYTF | TGCAGTGCTATCGATAGTTCGGTGAAGGGCTACACCTTC
- | TRBJ2-6 | - | TRBV28 | CAGRAFGEAGANVLTF | TGTGCCGGCAGAGCCTTCGGAGAGGCTGGGGCCAACGTCCTGACTTTC
few | TRBJ2-5 | TRBD2 | TRBV3-1 | CASSQGTSGGSDF | TGTGCCAGCAGCCAAGGGACTAGCGGGGGCTCGGACTTC
- | TRBJ2-1 | TRBD1 | TRBV28 | CASSYVGTGAYNEQFF | TGTGCCAGCAGTTACGTGGGGACAGGCGCATACAATGAGCAGTTCTTC
- | TRBJ1-2 | TRBD1 | TRBV10-3 | CAISAGGQGGYTF | TGTGCCATCAGTGCAGGTGGACAGGGTGGCTACACCTTC
- | TRBJ2-5 | TRBD1 | TRBV27 | CASRETGGSKTQYF | TGTGCCAGCAGGGAGACAGGGGGCTCAAAGACCCAGTACTTC
- | TRBJ2-7 | - | TRBV19 | CASSRRDRVNEQYF | TGTGCCAGTAGTAGACGGGACCGAGTGAACGAGCAGTACTTC
- | TRBJ2-7 | - | TRBV28 | CASSLRDRRGQYF | TGTGCCAGCAGTTTACGGGACCGTCGGGGGCAGTACTTC
- | TRBJ2-1 | TRBD2 | TRBV27 | CASSPQTSGYPEQFF | TGTGCCAGCAGTCCACAGACTAGCGGGTACCCTGAGCAGTTCTTC
- | TRBJ2-3 | TRBD2 | TRBV28 | CASSSRRGTDTQYF | TGTGCCAGCAGTTCGAGGCGGGGGACAGATACGCAGTATTTT
- | TRBJ1-2 | - | TRBV29-1 | CSVEHNYGYTF | TGCAGCGTTGAACATAACTATGGCTACACCTTC
few | TRBJ2-3 | - | TRBV11-2 | CASSPQGGGTDTQYF | TGTGCCAGCAGCCCTCAGGGTGGAGGGACAGATACGCAGTATTTT
- | TRBJ2-1 | TRBD1 | TRBV19 | CASSPNRDRGLNEQFF | TGTGCCAGTAGTCCTAACCGGGACAGGGGGCTTAATGAGCAGTTCTTC
- | TRBJ1-6 | - | TRBV5-6 | CASGETGRPNSPLHF | TGTGCCAGCGGCGAAACCGGGAGACCTAATTCACCCCTCCACTTT
- | TRBJ2-5 | - | TRBV11-2 | CASSLSPGERETQYF | TGTGCCAGCAGCTTATCCCCAGGGGAAAGGGAAACCCAGTACTTC
few | TRBJ2-5 | - | TRBV7-9 | CASSLVVPYQETQYF | TGTGCCAGCAGCTTAGTCGTACCATACCAAGAGACCCAGTACTTC
- | TRBJ1-2 | TRBD1 | TRBV6-1 | CASSEALGTGIYGYTF | TGTGCCAGCAGTGAAGCGCTGGGGACAGGAATCTATGGCTACACCTTC
- | TRBJ2-5 | TRBD1 | TRBV18 | CASSPGTGEETQYF | TGTGCCAGCTCACCAGGGACAGGGGAAGAGACCCAGTACTTC
- | TRBJ2-5 | TRBD2 | TRBV27 | CASSPRGLAGHLQETQYF | TGTGCCAGCAGTCCTCGGGGACTAGCGGGTCATCTCCAAGAGACCCAGTACTTC
once | TRBJ2-7 | - | TRBV28 | CASSTTGRDIYEQYF | TGTGCCAGCAGCACTACCGGACGGGACATTTACGAGCAGTACTTC
- | TRBJ1-1 | - | TRBV12-3/TRBV12-4 | CASSLGPGGITVAFF | TGTGCCAGCAGTTTAGGGCCTGGGGGGATCACTGTAGCTTTCTTT
- | TRBJ1-1 | - | TRBV19 | CASSTTAYTYRNTEAFF | TGTGCCAGTAGTACGACCGCCTACACCTACAGGAACACTGAAGCTTTCTTT
- | TRBJ2-7 | - | TRBV28 | CASSSLSGTSYEQYF | TGTGCCAGCAGTTCCCTCTCAGGGACTTCCTACGAGCAGTACTTC
- | TRBJ1-1 | - | TRBV12-3/TRBV12-4 | CASSLAGETGTEAFF | TGTGCCAGCAGTTTAGCGGGGGAAACGGGGACTGAAGCTTTCTTT
- | TRBJ2-2 | TRBD2 | TRBV5-6 | CASSFGSGANTGELFF | TGTGCCAGCAGCTTCGGCAGCGGGGCGAACACCGGGGAGCTGTTTTTT
- | TRBJ2-1 | - | TRBV30 | CAWSVLHPGYPFF | TGTGCCTGGAGTGTACTACACCCAGGGTATCCGTTCTTC
- | TRBJ1-5 | - | TRBV28 | CASSFTFGNQPQHF | TGTGCCAGCAGTTTTACGTTTGGCAATCAGCCCCAGCATTTT
- | TRBJ2-1 | TRBD1 | TRBV20-1 | CSARIGDRVNNEQFF | TGCAGTGCTAGGATCGGGGACAGGGTCAACAATGAGCAGTTCTTC
- | TRBJ2-7 | - | TRBV20-1 | CSARDPGRGAYEQYF | TGCAGTGCTAGAGATCCGGGGCGCGGGGCCTACGAGCAGTACTTC